This is a list of T cell receptor beta chains from one sample in a study of T cell responses to AZD1222 COVID-19 vaccine. Only in-frame clones appear in the TCRdb table, and some are missing; sequencing was by immunoSEQ multiplex PCR. The data hold more than 150,000 clones, with approximately 90% observed a single time. The sequenced sample was peripheral blood, obtained on day 0 of AZD1222 vaccination. The source of these receptors is an adult in good health. Both conserved end residues are part of each CDR3. Fields, in order: clone size, V gene, J gene, CDR3 protein. Rows give clone size only sometimes, using once, few, many, or a class for an expanded clone.

once	TRBV19	TRBJ1-6	CASSGRGYSPLHF
NA	TRBV9	TRBJ2-3	CASSVDRGSRADTQYF
NA	TRBV6-5	TRBJ2-3	CASSYQTGVTDTQYF
NA	TRBV3-1/TRBV3-2	TRBJ2-7	CASSQVGPDEQYF
NA	TRBV19	TRBJ2-5	CASSMASGGQETQYF
NA	TRBV9	TRBJ2-5	CASSVGAGGLAETQYF
NA	TRBV2	TRBJ2-3	CASSESQTDTQYF
NA	TRBV28	TRBJ1-2	CASSLGRVLYGYTF
NA	TRBV27	TRBJ2-4	CATQSGGAAIQYF
NA	TRBV6-5	TRBJ1-2	CASSNSEGGSYGYTF
NA	TRBV19	TRBJ1-5	CASSMGQGGRGNQPQHF
NA	TRBV6-2/TRBV6-3	TRBJ2-7	CASSYVRADYEQYF
NA	TRBV3-1/TRBV3-2	TRBJ2-6	CASSRQGASGANVLTF
NA	TRBV3-1/TRBV3-2	TRBJ1-3	CASSQVKGLGNTIYF
NA	TRBV7-2	TRBJ1-1	CASSPGTANTEAFF
NA	TRBV19	TRBJ2-3	CASSMGGLGGLRSTDTQYF
NA	TRBV3-1/TRBV3-2	TRBJ1-4	CASSQESGSANRKLFF
NA	TRBV19	TRBJ1-3	CASSIKGLSGNTIYF
NA	TRBV6-2/TRBV6-3	TRBJ2-5	CASSYSLGQNFQETQYF
NA	TRBV4-3	TRBJ2-7	CASSQDHRTDFTYEQYF
NA	TRBV15	TRBJ2-7	CATSRQGTGEQYF
NA	TRBV5-1	TRBJ1-2	CASSWGEGYGYTF
NA	TRBV6-1	TRBJ1-2	CASSESVNYGYTF
NA	TRBV6-1	TRBJ2-5	CASSEPDRAETQYF